The 9 T cell receptor beta chains below come from one sample, sequenced in a study of blood T cell repertoires in COVID-19. Libraries were prepared by immunoSEQ multiplex PCR; TCRdb keeps only in-frame clonotypes and omits some of them. Among approximately 70,000 clones listed, around 86% were seen once. Sequencing was done on a sample of peripheral blood. The receptor source for this set is a man between 65 and 85 years old with active COVID-19.

The chain uses TRBV27 and TRBJ2-5; D ambiguous. There are 13 residues in the CDR3. Trimming removed 1 base from V and 3 bases from J, with 6 bases in between. The germline V gene has CDR1 MNHEY and CDR2 SMNVEV (reference sequence). CDR3 nucleotides: TGTGCCAGCAGTTTATGGGCAGAAGAGACCCAGTACTTC. It codes for CASSLWAEETQYF.

The chain employs TRBV5-1 and TRBJ2-2; a weak D match, TRBD2 (6 bases). The V end lost 9 bases, the J end lost 5 bases, and 23 bases lay between the germline ends. Germline V gene lookup returns CDR1 SGHRS and CDR2 YFSETQ. The CDR3 runs 16 residues. DNA for the CDR3: TGCGCCACCAGTACGCGGGGCGCCCCGGGAACCGGGGAGCTGTTTTTT. Translating it yields CATSTRGAPGTGELFF.

CDR3 region: CASSSPGQGAYEQYF. DNA for the CDR3: TGTGCCAGCAGCTCACCGGGACAGGGGGCCTACGAGCAGTACTTC. This sequence joins TRBV5-6 and TRBJ2-7, with TRBD1 identical over 11 bases. CDR3 length: 15 amino acids. Germline V gene lookup returns CDR1 SGHDT and CDR2 YYEEEE. The trim removed 3 bases at V and 2 bases at J, leaving 4 bases unmatched.

This chain uses TRBV7-8 with TRBJ2-3; D ambiguous. CDR1 is SGHVS and CDR2 is FQNEAQ in the germline V gene. V was clipped by 8 bases and J by 2 bases, with 11 bases between them. CDR3 length: 13 residues. CDR3 protein: CASASRSTDTQYF. The CDR3 DNA reads as TGTGCCAGCGCAAGCCGTTCCACAGATACGCAGTATTTT.

The chain carries TRBV2 and TRBJ1-1; D gene uncertain. Germline CDR1 is SNHLY and CDR2 is FYNNEI. CDR3 size: 11 residues. Deletions cut 11 bases from V and 10 bases from J, with 17 bases between. In nucleotides, the CDR3 is TGTGCCCCCGGGGAGGCGGGGAGAGCTTTCTTT. Its translation is CAPGEAGRAFF.

This chain connects TRBV5-5 to TRBJ2-7; D possibly corresponds to TRBD1 (5 bases). The V gene's germline CDR1 is SGHKS and CDR2 YYEKEE (reference sequence). The V and J ends lost 0 bases and 0 bases respectively, with 13 bases between them. The CDR3 has 16 amino acids. CDR3 region: CASSLVVGPSSYEQYF. The CDR3 DNA reads TGTGCCAGCAGCTTGGTTGTGGGGCCAAGCTCCTACGAGCAGTACTTC. Filled out from reference TRBV5-5 and TRBJ2-7, the complete variable domain reads DAGVTQSPTHLIKTRGQQVTLRCSPISGHKSVSWYQQVLGQGPQFIFQYYEKEERGRGNFPDRFSARQFPNYSSELNVNALLLGDSALYLCASSLVVGPSSYEQYFGPGTRLTVT.

This chain links TRBV3-1 (or the pseudogene TRBV3-2) with TRBJ2-1, with no clear D. Germline V gene sequence: CDR1 LGHDT, CDR2 YNNKEL (reference sequence). The V end lost 4 bases, the J end lost 4 bases, and 17 bases lay between the germline ends. The CDR3 totals 16 residues. CDR3 in amino acids: CASSPDPTARYNEQFF. CDR3 DNA sequence: TGTGCCAGCAGCCCCGACCCCACGGCGCGGTACAATGAGCAGTTCTTC.

The gene calls are TRBV7-2 and TRBJ2-3; the D gene is possibly TRBD2 (5 bases). In germline, CDR1 is SGHTA, CDR2 FQGNSA. Trimming removed 1 base from V and 0 bases from J, with 8 bases in between. This CDR3 is built from 15 residues. CDR3 coding DNA: TGTGCCAGCAGCTTAGGGCCGGGAAGCACAGATACGCAGTATTTT. Its translation is CASSLGPGSTDTQYF.

This clone was detected a few times. The chain joins TRBV11-3 to TRBJ2-5; 8 bases agree with TRBD1. CDR1 SGHNT and CDR2 YENEEA come from the germline V gene. With 7 bases clipped from V and 2 bases from J, the junction kept 6 bases outside the gene matches. The CDR3 covers 14 residues. CDR3 loop: CASTRGQAQETQYF. CDR3 in DNA: TGTGCCAGCACCCGGGGACAGGCACAAGAGACCCAGTACTTC.